This TCR beta chain was captured by sequencing in a study of vaccination effects on CD4 cells after COVID-19. The protocol was immunoSEQ multiplex PCR, while the TCRdb copy is restricted to in-frame clones and leaves out a portion. The repertoire holds roughly 71,000 clones, with 80% to 85% as singletons. About this clone itself: As yet, its antigen is unknown.

Trimming took 1 base from V and 2 from J, leaving 6 bases between them. CDR1 and CDR2 from the germline V gene are SGHRS and YFSETQ. This CDR3 contains 14 residues. Under the ViraFEST assay, PBMC were stimulated with viral peptide pools so that antigen-specific CD4+ T cells expanded. Sequencing was performed afterwards. The culture ran for 10 days before CD4+ T cells were isolated. Participants each got two BNT162b2 or mRNA-1273 vaccine doses. The chain is built from TRBV5-1 and TRBJ1-4, with unresolved D. The clonotype was recovered from a human donor who received a COVID-19 vaccine. The sequencing here drew on CD4+ T cells from PBMCs cultured with HCoV-229E spike peptides, taken after COVID-19 vaccination. CDR3: CASSLYPTNEKLFF. In nucleotides, the CDR3 is TGCGCCAGCAGCTTGTATCCGACTAATGAAAAACTGTTTTTT.